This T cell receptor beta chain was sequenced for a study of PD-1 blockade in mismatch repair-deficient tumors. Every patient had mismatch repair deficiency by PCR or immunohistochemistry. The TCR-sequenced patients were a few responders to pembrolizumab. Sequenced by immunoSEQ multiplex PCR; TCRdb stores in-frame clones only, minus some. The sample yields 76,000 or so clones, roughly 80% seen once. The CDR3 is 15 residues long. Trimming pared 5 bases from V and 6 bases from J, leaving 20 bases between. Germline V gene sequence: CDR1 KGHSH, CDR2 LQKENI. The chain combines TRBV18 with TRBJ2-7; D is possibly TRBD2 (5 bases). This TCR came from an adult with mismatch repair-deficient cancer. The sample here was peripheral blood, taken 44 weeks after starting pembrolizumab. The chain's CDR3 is CASSILARTETEQYF. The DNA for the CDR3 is TGTGCCAGCTCAATCCTTGCTAGGACTGAAACCGAGCAGTACTTC.